The sequence of this T cell receptor (beta chain) was determined in a study of early T cells in non-severe SARS-CoV-2 infection. The protocol attached unique molecular identifiers to individual cDNA molecules. In TCRdb, the 5' RACE reads were re-called with MiXCR into one record per CDR3 protein. The data contain about 56,000 distinct CDR3 sequences, approximately 10% of them seen just once; the ten biggest clones take up 6.5%. The CDR3 has 16 residues. The J segment lost 5 bases and the V segment lost 4 bases, leaving 11 bases of the junction unmatched. Germline V lookup: CDR1 MNHEY, CDR2 SVGEGT. Ten or more counts support this clonotype.

The material sequenced was whole blood. The TCR comes from an adult who was a healthcare worker with PCR-confirmed SARS-CoV-2 infection or an uninfected control (not recorded which). V and J are TRBV6-2 or TRBV6-3 and TRBJ2-1, with 7 bases lining up with TRBD2. CDR3 loop: CASSFPRDYYNNEQFF. The CDR3 coding sequence is TGTGCCAGCAGTTTTCCCCGGGACTATTACAACAATGAGCAGTTCTTC.